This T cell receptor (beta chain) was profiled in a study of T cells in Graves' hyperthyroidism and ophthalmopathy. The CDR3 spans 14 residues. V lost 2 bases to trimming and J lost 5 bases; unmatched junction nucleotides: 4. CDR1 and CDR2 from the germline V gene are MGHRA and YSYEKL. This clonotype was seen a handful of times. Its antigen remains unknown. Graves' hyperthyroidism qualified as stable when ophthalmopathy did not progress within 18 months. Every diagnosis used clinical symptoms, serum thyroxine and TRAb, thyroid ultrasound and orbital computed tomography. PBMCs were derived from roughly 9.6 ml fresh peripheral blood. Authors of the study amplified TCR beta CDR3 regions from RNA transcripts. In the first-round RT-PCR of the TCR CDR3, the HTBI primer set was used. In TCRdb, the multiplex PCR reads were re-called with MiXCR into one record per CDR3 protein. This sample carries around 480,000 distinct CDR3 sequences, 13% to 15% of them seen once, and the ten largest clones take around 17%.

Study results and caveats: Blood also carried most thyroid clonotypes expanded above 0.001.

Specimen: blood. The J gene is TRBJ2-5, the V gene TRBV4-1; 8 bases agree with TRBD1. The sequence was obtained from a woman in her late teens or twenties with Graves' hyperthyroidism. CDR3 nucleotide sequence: TGCGCCAGCAGCCAACCGGACAGGGTTGAGACCCAGTACTTC. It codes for CASSQPDRVETQYF.